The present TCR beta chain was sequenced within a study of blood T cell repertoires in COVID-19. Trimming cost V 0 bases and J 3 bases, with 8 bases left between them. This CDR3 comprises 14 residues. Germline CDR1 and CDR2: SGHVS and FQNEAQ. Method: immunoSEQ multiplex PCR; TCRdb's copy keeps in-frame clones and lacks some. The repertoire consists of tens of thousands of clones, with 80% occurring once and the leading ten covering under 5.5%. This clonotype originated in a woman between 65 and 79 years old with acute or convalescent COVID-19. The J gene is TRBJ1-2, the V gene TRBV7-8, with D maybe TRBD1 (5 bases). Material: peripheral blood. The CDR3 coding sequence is TGTGCCAGCAGCTTAGCGGCAGGGCACTATGGCTACACCTTC. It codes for CASSLAAGHYGYTF.